There are many counts of the clone carrying this TCR beta chain. These data originate in a study of Graves' ophthalmopathy and Graves' hyperthyroidism. Beta-chain TCR CDR3 regions were amplified from RNA transcripts. The workflow started with a first-round RT-PCR run with HTBI primers and then moved on to a second-round multiplex PCR. TCRdb re-derived calls from the multiplex PCR reads in MiXCR, one entry per CDR3 protein. The sample has roughly 400,000 distinct CDR3 sequences; about a sixth are singletons. Per germline, CDR1 MDHEN and CDR2 SYDVKM. V lost 3 bases and J lost 4, with 13 bases in between. This CDR3 region has 15 residues.

The sequence came from an adult woman with stable Graves' hyperthyroidism. The V and J genes are TRBV28 and TRBJ1-5; the D gene is possibly TRBD1 (5 bases). Sequenced sample: peripheral blood. Here the CDR3 reads CASSFLGTGNQPQHF. CDR3 coding DNA: TGTGCCAGCAGTTTCCTGGGGACGGGTAATCAGCCCCAGCATTTT. The entire variable domain, with the rest obtained from reference TRBV28 and TRBJ1-5, is as follows: DVKVTQSSRYLVKRTGEKVFLECVQDMDHENMFWYRQDPGLGLRLIYFSYDVKMKEKGDIPEGYSVSREKKERFSLILESASTNQTSMYLCASSFLGTGNQPQHFGDGTRLSIL.